This T cell receptor (beta chain) was recovered during a study of blood T cell repertoires in COVID-19. Germline CDR1 and CDR2: SEHNR and FQNEAQ (reference sequence). CDR3 length: 13 residues. V lost 5 bases, J lost 5 bases, and 4 bases stayed unmatched. The protocol was immunoSEQ multiplex PCR, while the TCRdb copy is restricted to in-frame clones and leaves out a portion. The sample includes 300,000 to 450,000 clones, 70% to 85% of them seen just once. The chain links TRBV7-9 to TRBJ2-5; 8 bases are a match to TRBD2. The sequenced material came from peripheral blood. The sequence derives from a human donor with acute or convalescent COVID-19. The donor label of this sample is uncertain. Written as DNA, the CDR3 is TGTGCCAGCAGCCGGACTAGCTGGGAGACCCAGTACTTC. It translates to CASSRTSWETQYF. The variable domain in full, completed from reference TRBV7-9 and TRBJ2-5, reads DTGVSQNPRHKITKRGQNVTFRCDPISEHNRLYWYRQTLGQGPEFLTYFQNEAQLEKSRLLSDRFSAERPKGSFSTLEIQRTEQGDSAMYLCASSRTSWETQYFGPGTRLLVL.